A single sample is the source of the 21 T cell receptor beta chains below, sequenced in a study of cytomegalovirus exposure and HLA in healthy donors (dated by TCRdb to the late 2010s). Library preparation employed the immunoSEQ multiplex PCR assay. For the multiplex PCR, a mixture combining 60 forward primers for TCR Vbeta segments and 13 reverse primers for TCR Jbeta segments was used. The clones in this table, taken by TCRdb from immuneACCESS, are in-frame only. Not every clone is retained; where verified, under half of the shortfall comes from an unresolved V gene, and the cause of the rest is unknown. The sample data list some 140,000 clones, and nearly 80% of these were observed just once. Of the sample, 2% to 2.5% falls within the top ten clones. What was sequenced was PBMCs. The receptor set was obtained from a man aged 30 to 39 in good health and CMV-seronegative.

The chain combines TRBV5-5 with TRBJ2-7, with TRBD1 matching over 8 bases. V shed 2 bases and J 3 bases; nucleotides not matched to a gene: 4. Germline-derived CDR1 and CDR2 are SGHKS and YYEKEE (reference sequence). The CDR3 spans 14 residues. The CDR3 spells CASSLGQGGYEQYF. Here the CDR3 DNA reads TGTGCCAGCAGCTTAGGACAGGGAGGCTACGAGCAGTACTTC.

The J gene is TRBJ2-6, the V gene TRBV30; possible D gene TRBD1, 6 bases. The CDR3 sequence is 18 residues long. Per the germline V gene, CDR1 is GTSNPN and CDR2 is SVGIG (reference sequence). V lost 0 bases, J lost 0 bases, and 15 bases lay in between. CDR3 protein: CAWSVLGRGFSGANVLTF. The CDR3 DNA sequence: TGTGCCTGGAGTGTACTAGGCAGGGGATTCTCTGGGGCCAACGTCCTGACTTTC. Full variable domain (remainder filled in from reference TRBV30 and TRBJ2-6): SQTIHQWPATLVQPVGSPLSLECTVEGTSNPNLYWYRQAAGRGLQLLFYSVGIGQISSEVPQNLSASRPQDRQFILSSKKLLLSDSGFYLCAWSVLGRGFSGANVLTFGAGSRLTVL.

The CDR3 DNA reads as TGTGCCAGTAGTATAGTCACAGGATTCCTAGCCAAAAACATTCAGTACTTC. Protein sequence: CASSIVTGFLAKNIQYF. This chain links TRBV19 with TRBJ2-4, with D tentatively TRBD1 (5 bases). This CDR3 is built from 17 residues. From germline, CDR1 is LNHDA and CDR2 SQIVND (reference sequence). V dropped 1 base and J dropped 0 bases, with 13 bases sitting between them.

The chain links TRBV30 to TRBJ1-6, with unresolved D. The CDR3 extends over 13 amino acids. Trimming shortened V by 0 bases and J by 9 bases, and 9 bases separated the two germline ends. Germline V lookup: CDR1 GTSNPN, CDR2 SVGIG (reference sequence). In DNA, the CDR3 is TGTGCCTGGAGTGTACTAGATACTTCACCCCTCCACTTT. Protein: CAWSVLDTSPLHF.

This clone was counted a single time. Here the CDR3 reads CASSVDLGGEKLFF. In DNA, the CDR3 is TGTGCCAGCAGCGTCGACCTGGGGGGGGAAAAACTGTTTTTT. The chain links TRBV9 to TRBJ1-4; the D gene is possibly TRBD1 (5 bases). V was cut by 2 bases and J by 8 bases, with 13 bases left in between. This CDR3 contains 14 residues. Looked up from germline, CDR1 is SGDLS and CDR2 is YYNGEE.

This chain links TRBV10-3 with TRBJ1-5; TRBD1 might be the D (6 bases). The germline V and J ends were trimmed by 6 bases and 4 bases, with 10 bases remaining between them. The CDR3 is made up of 13 amino acids. Germline V gives CDR1 ENHRY, CDR2 SYGVKD. The CDR3 sequence: CAISGTWNQPQHF. In DNA form, the CDR3 reads TGTGCCATCAGCGGGACATGGAATCAGCCCCAGCATTTT.

The genes are TRBV5-6 and TRBJ2-2; a possible D gene is TRBD2 (5 bases). Trimming took off 0 bases at V and 3 bases at J, with 6 bases between the two ends. Germline V gene lookup returns CDR1 SGHDT and CDR2 YYEEEE. CDR3 length: 14 amino acids. The CDR3 sequence: CASSLGLHTGELFF. The DNA of the CDR3 is TGTGCCAGCAGCTTGGGACTACACACCGGGGAGCTGTTTTTT.

CDR3 residues: CASSEDRGSTDTQYF. The CDR3, as DNA: TGTGCCAGCAGTGAGGACAGGGGGAGCACAGATACGCAGTATTTT. The rearrangement uses TRBV6-4 and TRBJ2-3, with 10 bases fitting TRBD1. Germline trimming cut 3 bases from V and 0 bases from J; bases unmatched to any gene: 0. Germline CDR1 MRHNA, CDR2 SNTAGT. This CDR3 is 15 amino acids long.

The gene calls are TRBV30 and TRBJ2-7; the D gene is possibly TRBD2 (5 bases). CDR3 length: 14 residues. V was cut by 5 bases and J by 0 bases, with 14 bases left in between. Germline loops: CDR1 GTSNPN, CDR2 SVGIG (reference sequence). CDR3 in amino acids: CAWGPAGGSYEQYF. CDR3 nucleotide sequence: TGTGCCTGGGGCCCGGCCGGAGGCTCCTACGAGCAGTACTTC.

J is TRBJ2-5 and V is TRBV27; 12 nucleotides agree with TRBD2. The J call may be incorrect, as the DNA end agrees better with TRBJ2-7. This CDR3 is 14 amino acids long. Germline V CDR1 and CDR2: MNHEY, SMNVEV (reference sequence). The CDR3 here is CATHGLAGPYEQYF. The CDR3 DNA reads TGTGCCACCCACGGACTAGCGGGACCCTACGAGCAGTACTTC.

This chain links TRBV5-4 with TRBJ2-3; 10 bases are a match to TRBD2. The CDR3 spans 15 residues. V gave up 5 bases and J gave up 2 bases; unmatched junction bases: 5. Germline-derived CDR1 and CDR2 are SGHNT and YYREEE (reference sequence). CDR3 in amino acids: CASRFGTSATDTQYF. CDR3 in DNA: TGTGCCAGCAGATTCGGGACTAGCGCCACAGATACGCAGTATTTT.

The chain combines TRBV2 with TRBJ1-1, with a possible D match to TRBD1 (6 bases). V lost 3 bases and J 6 bases, leaving 17 bases between the germline ends. Looked up from germline, CDR1 is SNHLY and CDR2 is FYNNEI. This CDR3 has 15 amino acids. The CDR3 loop reads CASSEERGAGAEAFF. The CDR3 DNA sequence: TGTGCCAGCAGTGAGGAGAGGGGGGCGGGAGCTGAAGCTTTCTTT.

The V gene is TRBV18, the J gene TRBJ1-1; possibly TRBD1 for D (6 bases). The CDR3 runs 14 residues. Germline V gives CDR1 KGHSH, CDR2 LQKENI. V gave up 6 bases and J gave up 4 bases, with 15 bases separating them. In DNA, the CDR3 is TGTGCCAGCTCCGCGGACAGTAGAGGCACTGAAGCTTTCTTT. This encodes CASSADSRGTEAFF.

CDR3 nucleotides: TGTGCCAGCAGCTTAGGGGCATACACTGAAGCTTTCTTT. The encoded protein is CASSLGAYTEAFF. The J gene is TRBJ1-1, the V gene TRBV5-6; D might be TRBD1 (5 bases). The CDR3 sequence is 13 residues long. V lost 2 bases, J lost 3 bases, and 8 bases lay in between. The germline V gene encodes CDR1 SGHDT and CDR2 YYEEEE.

This rearrangement joins TRBV7-6 to TRBJ2-1; the match to TRBD2 covers 14 bases. This CDR3 has 16 residues. V shed 5 bases, J shed 6 bases, and the junction held 6 bases outside the gene matches. Looked up from germline, CDR1 is SGHVS and CDR2 is FNYEAQ. The CDR3 DNA is TGTGCCAGCAGCCAGTGGACTAGCGGGAGGCCCAATGAGCAGTTCTTC. Translated: CASSQWTSGRPNEQFF.

This chain joins TRBV5-1 and TRBJ1-2; no firm D call. The ends were cut back, 0 bases at V and 3 bases at J, with 12 bases in the middle. The CDR3 spans 15 residues. Germline V CDR1 and CDR2: SGHRS, YFSETQ. The CDR3 DNA is TGCGCCAGCAGCTTGGAGTTAGCGACCGACTATGGCTACACCTTC. Amino acid sequence: CASSLELATDYGYTF. The variable domain in full, completed from reference TRBV5-1 and TRBJ1-2, reads KAGVTQTPRYLIKTRGQQVTLSCSPISGHRSVSWYQQTPGQGLQFLFEYFSETQRNKGNFPGRFSGRQFSNSRSEMNVSTLELGDSALYLCASSLELATDYGYTFGSGTRLTVV.

This chain joins TRBV14 and TRBJ2-7; D unclear. CDR3 length: 15 residues. Germline CDR1 is SGHDN and CDR2 is FVKESK. V was cut by 1 base and J by 0 bases, with 10 bases left in between. The CDR3 coding sequence is TGTGCCAGCAGCCAAGGTATACATAACTCCTACGAGCAGTACTTC. This codes for CASSQGIHNSYEQYF.

This chain links TRBV19 with TRBJ2-3; D is undetermined. Trimming pared 6 bases from V and 2 bases from J, leaving 15 bases between. CDR3 length: 15 residues. CDR1 and CDR2 (germline): LNHDA, SQIVND (reference sequence). The CDR3 protein is CASSQLSSSTDTQYF. Here the CDR3 DNA reads TGTGCCAGTAGCCAGCTTAGCAGTTCCACAGATACGCAGTATTTT.

This sequence joins TRBV7-9 and TRBJ2-7; TRBD2 matches at 8 bases. Germline CDR1 reads SEHNR; CDR2 reads FQNEAQ (reference sequence). The ends lost 5 bases at V and 0 bases at J; junction bases unmatched: 12. The CDR3 runs to 17 residues. The CDR3 spells CASSPRTSRTLSYEQYF. The CDR3, as DNA: TGTGCCAGCAGCCCGCGGACTAGCAGGACCCTCTCCTACGAGCAGTACTTC.

The rearrangement uses TRBV6-1 and TRBJ1-4; D is perhaps TRBD1 (5 bases). Germline CDR1 and CDR2: MNHNS and SASEGT. Between the trimmed V and J ends, which lost 0 bases and 1 base, there was a span of 9 bases. The CDR3 length is 16 residues. The CDR3 nucleotides are TGTGCCAGCAGTGAAGCGCAGGGAGGAACTAATGAAAAACTGTTTTTT. Amino acids: CASSEAQGGTNEKLFF.

The chain combines TRBV28 with TRBJ2-2; a weak D match, TRBD2 (7 bases). Trimming stripped 4 bases from V and 5 bases from J, with 17 bases between. This CDR3 is 16 amino acids long. Germline CDR1 and CDR2: MDHEN and SYDVKM. The CDR3: CASSSGAGARTGELFF. Here the CDR3 DNA reads TGTGCCAGCAGTTCGGGGGCGGGAGCTAGAACCGGGGAGCTGTTTTTT.